A selection of T cell receptor beta chains follows, all from one sample in a study of blood T cell repertoires in COVID-19. Using immunoSEQ multiplex PCR, the repertoire was profiled, and TCRdb retains in-frame clones only, with some absent. Of 120,000 to 150,000 clones detected, approximately 91% appear once; the ten largest clones hold 2% to 2.5%. Input material: peripheral blood. These receptors were taken from a human donor in a cohort sampled during active COVID-19. Each CDR3 is given with its conserved first and last residue. A D gene is named only where the DNA matches it firmly. Size tells how often a clone was seen (once, few, many) or the class of an expanded clone, and some rows leave it out.

V	size	J	D	DNA	CDR3
TRBV4-3	NA	TRBJ2-6	NA	TGCGCCAGCAGCCAAGGGTCCGGGGATGGGGCCAACGTCCTGACTTTC	CASSQGSGDGANVLTF
TRBV28	NA	TRBJ2-7	TRBD1	TGTGCCACATCTACGGGACAGGACGCCTACGAGCAGTACTTC	CATSTGQDAYEQYF
TRBV6-2/TRBV6-3	NA	TRBJ2-2	NA	TGTGCCAGCAGTTACAGCAGGGGCACCGGGGAGCTGTTTTTT	CASSYSRGTGELFF
TRBV7-2	NA	TRBJ2-7	TRBD1	TGTGCCAGCAGCTTTCAGGGGGCCGCCTACGAGCAGTACTTC	CASSFQGAAYEQYF
TRBV6-1	NA	TRBJ1-1	NA	TGTGCCAGCAGTGAATTACTTGGTGCCATATCTGAAGCTTTCTTT	CASSELLGAISEAFF
TRBV6-5	NA	TRBJ2-7	NA	TGTGCCAGCAGTCGGGGATCCTACGAGCAGTACTTC	CASSRGSYEQYF
TRBV28	NA	TRBJ1-4	NA	TGTGCCAGCAATCCCGCCGTGGGGCGCGGCGAAAAACTGTTTTTT	CASNPAVGRGEKLFF
TRBV27	few	TRBJ1-5	NA	TGTGCCAGCAGTCAGCACAGGGAGGGTGCGCCCCAGCATTTT	CASSQHREGAPQHF
TRBV4-1	NA	TRBJ2-1	TRBD2	TGCGCCAGCAGCCAAGATGGTGCGGGAGCGCTCCCCTACAATGAGCAGTTCTTC	CASSQDGAGALPYNEQFF
TRBV10-3	NA	TRBJ2-5	TRBD2	TGTGCCATCAGTGAAGTAGCGGGGGAGACCCAGTACTTC	CAISEVAGETQYF
TRBV5-3	NA	TRBJ2-5	NA	TGTGCCAGAAGCTTGATCAGAAAACAAGAGACCCAGTACTTC	CARSLIRKQETQYF
TRBV30	NA	TRBJ2-3	TRBD2	TGTGCCTGGAGTGCCGGGACTAGCGGGGGCCGAACAGATACGCAGTATTTT	CAWSAGTSGGRTDTQYF
TRBV18	NA	TRBJ2-7	TRBD1	TGTGCCAGCTCACCATCGACAGGGAGCTCCTACGAGCAGTACTTC	CASSPSTGSSYEQYF
TRBV19	NA	TRBJ1-1	TRBD1	TGTGCCAGTAGTCCTCTGACAGGGGAATACACTGAAGCTTTCTTT	CASSPLTGEYTEAFF
TRBV7-2	NA	TRBJ1-2	TRBD1	TGTGCCAGCAGCTTGGGACAGGGCAACTATGGCTACACCTTC	CASSLGQGNYGYTF
TRBV7-9	once	TRBJ1-1	TRBD1	TGTGCCAGCAGCCATAAGCGACAGGGCCCAGCGGTTGGCGCTGAAGCTTTCTTT	CASSHKRQGPAVGAEAFF
TRBV18	NA	TRBJ1-1	NA	TGTGCCAGCTCACCCCTGAGGACACTGAACACTGAAGCTTTCTTT	CASSPLRTLNTEAFF
TRBV9	NA	TRBJ2-5	TRBD2	TGTGCCAGCAGCCCCCGACTAGCGGGAGATATTCTAGGGGAGACCCAGTACTTC	CASSPRLAGDILGETQYF
TRBV27	NA	TRBJ2-7	TRBD2	TGTGCCAGCAGTTCCCCGGGACTAGCGGGAGGTCCAACCTACGAGCAGTACTTC	CASSSPGLAGGPTYEQYF
TRBV3-1/TRBV3-2	NA	TRBJ2-7	NA	TGTGCCAGCAGCCAAGTAAACTACGAGCAGTACTTC	CASSQVNYEQYF
TRBV28	NA	TRBJ1-1	NA	TGTGCCAGCACCCGTGGGGGCCGAGGCACTGAAGCTTTCTTT	CASTRGGRGTEAFF
TRBV6-6	NA	TRBJ2-7	TRBD2	TGTGCCAGCAGTAATCCGGGACTAGCGGGAGGGCCGTACTTC	CASSNPGLAGGPYF
TRBV2	once	TRBJ1-3	NA	TGTGCCAGCAGTGCTGACGCAGGGGTGGTCGGAAACACCATATATTTT	CASSADAGVVGNTIYF
TRBV5-1	NA	TRBJ1-2	NA	TGCGCCAGCAGCTTGGCAGGGGATGGCTACACCTTC	CASSLAGDGYTF
TRBV4-1	NA	TRBJ1-3	TRBD1	TGCGCCAGCAGCCAAGGGACAGGAACCTCTGGAAACACCATATATTTT	CASSQGTGTSGNTIYF
TRBV9	NA	TRBJ2-2	TRBD2	TGTGCCAGCGGCCTAGCGGCTAGCGGGGCCTACACCGGGGAGCTGTTTTTT	CASGLAASGAYTGELFF
TRBV11-2	NA	TRBJ1-6	NA	TGTGCCAGCAGCCCCCCGGGCGGGGGGCGAGATTCACCCCTCCACTTT	CASSPPGGGRDSPLHF
TRBV16	NA	TRBJ1-5	TRBD1	TGTGCCAGCAGCCAATCGGGACAGGGAAGCAATCAGCCCCAGCATTTT	CASSQSGQGSNQPQHF
TRBV3-1/TRBV3-2	once	TRBJ2-5	TRBD2	TGTGCCAGCAGCCAAGCGCCTAGCGGGGGGGCCGGGACCCAGTACTTC	CASSQAPSGGAGTQYF
TRBV19	NA	TRBJ1-6	NA	TGTGCCAGTAGGGACTGGACGGAGAATTCACCCCTCCACTTT	CASRDWTENSPLHF
TRBV4-1	NA	TRBJ2-7	NA	TGCGCCAGCAGCCAAGAAGATGGCAGGGATTGGGATCTGGGGTCCTACGAGCAGTACTTC	CASSQEDGRDWDLGSYEQYF
TRBV7-6	NA	TRBJ2-6	NA	TGTGCCAGCAGCCCCCTCGGGGGTGTGGGTGGGGCCAACGTCCTGACTTTC	CASSPLGGVGGANVLTF
TRBV19	NA	TRBJ2-7	NA	TGTGCCAGTAGTATCTCAGGGCCCTACGAGCAGTACTTC	CASSISGPYEQYF
TRBV19	NA	TRBJ1-1	TRBD1	TGTGCCAGTAGGGTTGACAGGGGGAACACTGAAGCTTTCTTT	CASRVDRGNTEAFF
TRBV6-1	few	TRBJ2-3	TRBD2	TGTGCCAGCAGTGTACTAGCGGGAGGGGGGATGACAGATACGCAGTATTTT	CASSVLAGGGMTDTQYF
TRBV6-2/TRBV6-3	NA	TRBJ2-7	NA	TGTGCCAGCAGTCCCACCGGTCTCCGACAGAGCTCCTACGAGCAGTACTTC	CASSPTGLRQSSYEQYF
TRBV5-1	NA	TRBJ1-3	TRBD1	TGCGCCAGCAGCCCAGGGGGATCTGGAAACACCATATATTTT	CASSPGGSGNTIYF
TRBV7-2	once	TRBJ2-7	NA	TGTGCCAGCAGCTTAGAACTTGGGAGCTCCTACGAGCAGTACTTC	CASSLELGSSYEQYF
TRBV7-2	NA	TRBJ2-2	TRBD1	TGTGCCAGCAGCCCCCAGACAGGGGACACCGGGGAGCTGTTTTTT	CASSPQTGDTGELFF
TRBV11-2	NA	TRBJ2-1	NA	TGTGCCAGCAGCTTTAAGGACACCCAGTTCTTC	CASSFKDTQFF
TRBV6-5	NA	TRBJ1-1	TRBD1	TGTGCCGCGCGGACAGGGGGGAACACTGAAGCTTTCTTT	CAARTGGNTEAFF
TRBV7-3	once	TRBJ2-3	TRBD2	TGTGCCAGCAGCTCTGGACTAGCGGGGGAAGCAGATACGCAGTATTTT	CASSSGLAGEADTQYF
TRBV19	NA	TRBJ2-1	TRBD2	TGTGCCAGTAGTATCGGGCTAGCGGGGTACAATGAGCAGTTCTTC	CASSIGLAGYNEQFF